Each of the 15 T cell receptor beta chains below was sequenced from the same sample in a study of OX40 agonist ivuxolimab in advanced cancers. The protocol was immunoSEQ multiplex PCR, while the TCRdb copy is restricted to in-frame clones and leaves out a portion. This sample has about 16,000 clones, with 86% found just once. The specimen comprised CD4+ or CD8+ T cells sorted from blood, sampled in a trial of the OX40 agonist ivuxolimab. Receptors were obtained from an adult with an advanced solid tumor such as melanoma, head and neck, liver or kidney cancer.

The chain carries TRBV5-6 and TRBJ1-4; D is uncertain. The CDR3 spans 14 residues. Trimming cost V 0 bases and J 5 bases, with 8 bases left between them. Germline values: CDR1 SGHDT, CDR2 YYEEEE. CDR3 DNA: TGTGCCAGCAGCTTGGGGTTCTTGAATGAAAAACTGTTTTTT. It codes for CASSLGFLNEKLFF.

In its sample, this clone was seen a few times. This chain joins TRBV9 and TRBJ1-5; no clear D gene. Germline CDR1 and CDR2: SGDLS and YYNGEE. The CDR3 sequence is 14 residues long. V lost 3 bases and J lost 2, with 9 bases in between. The CDR3 spells CASSGGSGNQPQHF. The CDR3 bases are TGTGCCAGCAGCGGTGGGAGCGGCAATCAGCCCCAGCATTTT.

This clone was seen once. The chain links TRBV11-3 to TRBJ2-3; tentatively, D is TRBD1 (6 bases). Germline V CDR1 and CDR2: SGHNT, YENEEA. The ends were cut back, 2 bases at V and 6 bases at J, with 9 bases in the middle. The CDR3 is 13 residues long. In DNA, the CDR3 is TGTGCCAGCAGCTTAACAGGGTCCGATACGCAGTATTTT. Its protein is CASSLTGSDTQYF.

The J gene is TRBJ2-1, the V gene TRBV5-1, with 13 bases that match TRBD2. Trimming at V came to 4 bases and at J to 4 bases, leaving 2 bases not matched to a gene. The CDR3 loop spans 15 amino acids. Germline CDR1 SGHRS, CDR2 YFSETQ. DNA for the CDR3: TGCGCCAGCAGCCCGGGACTAGCGGGATACAATGAGCAGTTCTTC. This gives the protein CASSPGLAGYNEQFF. Filled out from reference TRBV5-1 and TRBJ2-1, the complete variable domain reads KAGVTQTPRYLIKTRGQQVTLSCSPISGHRSVSWYQQTPGQGLQFLFEYFSETQRNKGNFPGRFSGRQFSNSRSEMNVSTLELGDSALYLCASSPGLAGYNEQFFGPGTRLTVL.

The chain combines TRBV19 with TRBJ2-3; tentative D call: TRBD1 (6 bases). Trimming took 6 bases from V and 0 from J, leaving 13 bases between them. The CDR3 covers 15 residues. CDR1 is LNHDA, CDR2 SQIVND, per germline (reference sequence). CDR3 in DNA: TGTGCCAGTAGCATTCCCGGGACAAGCACAGATACGCAGTATTTT. Its protein product is CASSIPGTSTDTQYF. The full variable domain, with the rest looked up from reference TRBV19 and TRBJ2-3, is DGGITQSPKYLFRKEGQNVTLSCEQNLNHDAMYWYRQDPGQGLRLIYYSQIVNDFQKGDIAEGYSVSREKKESFPLTVTSAQKNPTAFYLCASSIPGTSTDTQYFGPGTRLTVL.

The rearrangement joins TRBV20-1 to TRBJ2-1; D is unresolved. Per germline, CDR1 DFQATT and CDR2 SNEGSKA (reference sequence). The CDR3 extends over 11 amino acids. Trimming cost V 7 bases and J 6 bases, with 10 bases left between them. The CDR3 protein is CSGTGSNEQFF. In DNA form, the CDR3 reads TGCAGTGGGACGGGCTCCAATGAGCAGTTCTTC.

This chain uses TRBV19 with TRBJ1-1; weak D call: TRBD1 (5 bases). The CDR3 covers 13 residues. The V end was cut by 3 bases, the J end by 5 bases, with 10 bases between. Germline V lookup: CDR1 LNHDA, CDR2 SQIVND (reference sequence). In nucleotides, the CDR3 is TGTGCCAGTAGTATCGGAACAGGAACTGAAGCTTTCTTT. Residues: CASSIGTGTEAFF.

The chain carries TRBV14 and TRBJ2-1; D is possibly TRBD2 (5 bases). Germline values: CDR1 SGHDN, CDR2 FVKESK. The CDR3 has 13 amino acids. V was clipped by 4 bases and J by 10 bases, with 14 bases between them. The CDR3 protein is CASSRLDSSEQFF. The CDR3 DNA sequence: TGTGCCAGCAGCCGCCTGGACTCAAGCGAGCAGTTCTTC.

The rearrangement joins TRBV10-3 to TRBJ2-5, with 7 bases lining up with TRBD2. Germline CDR1 is ENHRY and CDR2 is SYGVKD. The J segment lost 5 bases and the V segment lost 5 bases, leaving 5 bases of the junction unmatched. This CDR3 comprises 13 residues. Written as DNA, the CDR3 is TGTGCCATCAGTAAGGCGGGAGTGGAGACCCAGTACTTC. Translation gives CAISKAGVETQYF.

V gene TRBV5-4 combines with J gene TRBJ2-5; TRBD2 agrees at 15 bases. The ends lost 4 bases at V and 5 bases at J; junction bases unmatched: 6. From germline, CDR1 is SGHNT and CDR2 YYREEE (reference sequence). The CDR3 has 16 residues. CDR3 nucleotides: TGTGCCAGCAGCCCCGGGACTAGCGGGAGGAGGGAGACCCAGTACTTC. It translates to CASSPGTSGRRETQYF.

The chain employs TRBV5-1 and TRBJ1-3, with D possibly being TRBD1 (5 bases). The CDR3 runs to 14 residues. Trimming took off 4 bases at V and 4 bases at J, with 12 bases between the two ends. Germline V gene sequence: CDR1 SGHRS, CDR2 YFSETQ. The CDR3 sequence: CASSLGVLGNTIYF. CDR3 sequence (DNA): TGCGCCAGCAGCCTAGGGGTTTTGGGAAACACCATATATTTT.

The chain recombines TRBV10-3 with TRBJ1-1; 9 positions agree with TRBD1. The germline CDR1 and CDR2 sequences are ENHRY and SYGVKD. Losses at the gene ends were 6 bases for V and 4 bases for J; bases not matched to a gene: 9. The CDR3 covers 15 residues. DNA for the CDR3: TGTGCCATCAGCACTGACAGGGGGGGTGGCACTGAAGCTTTCTTT. This encodes CAISTDRGGGTEAFF.

V gene TRBV28 combines with J gene TRBJ2-3; TRBD2 matches 7 bases. V lost 1 base and J lost 9; bases outside the gene matches: 1. This CDR3 contains 12 residues. Germline CDR1 MDHEN, CDR2 SYDVKM. As DNA, the CDR3 is TGTGCCAGCAGTTTATTGGGGGGGACGCAGTATTTT. It codes for CASSLLGGTQYF.

This chain connects TRBV27 to TRBJ2-7, with 9 positions matching TRBD2. Looked up from germline, CDR1 is MNHEY and CDR2 is SMNVEV (reference sequence). The CDR3 is 16 amino acids. V lost 3 bases, J lost 4 bases, and 10 bases stayed unmatched. CDR3: CASSFFGASGVYEQYF. The CDR3 nucleotides are TGTGCCAGCAGTTTTTTCGGGGCTAGCGGGGTGTACGAGCAGTACTTC.

This rearrangement joins TRBV28 to TRBJ2-1, with D perhaps TRBD1 or TRBD2 (5 bases each). Between the trimmed V and J ends, which lost 10 bases and 8 bases, there was a span of 12 bases. Germline CDR1 reads MDHEN; CDR2 reads SYDVKM. This CDR3 is built from 11 residues. The CDR3: CATTRGDEQFF. CDR3 nucleotide sequence: TGTGCCACTACTAGGGGCGATGAGCAGTTCTTC.